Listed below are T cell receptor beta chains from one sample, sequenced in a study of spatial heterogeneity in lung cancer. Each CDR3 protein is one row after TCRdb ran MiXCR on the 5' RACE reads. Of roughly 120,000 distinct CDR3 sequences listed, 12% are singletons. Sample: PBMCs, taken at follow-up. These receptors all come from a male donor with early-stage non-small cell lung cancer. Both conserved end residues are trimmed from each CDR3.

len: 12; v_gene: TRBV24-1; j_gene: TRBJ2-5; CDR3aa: ATSERGAWETQY
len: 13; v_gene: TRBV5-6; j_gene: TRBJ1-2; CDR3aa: ASSRFSTGTYGYT
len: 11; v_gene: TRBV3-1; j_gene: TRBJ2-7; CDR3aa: ASSLGQFYEQY
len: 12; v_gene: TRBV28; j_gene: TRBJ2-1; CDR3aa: ASRNSGAYNEQF
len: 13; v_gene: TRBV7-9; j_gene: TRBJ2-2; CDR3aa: ASSLRRTNTGELF
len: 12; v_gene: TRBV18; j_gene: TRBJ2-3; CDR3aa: ASALAGGTDTQY
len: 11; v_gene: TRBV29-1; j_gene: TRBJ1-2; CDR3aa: SASSQGFYGYT
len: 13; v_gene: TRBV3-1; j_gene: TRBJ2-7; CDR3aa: ASSPGTSVAYEQY
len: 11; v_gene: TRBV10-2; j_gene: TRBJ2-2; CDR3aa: ASATATPGELF
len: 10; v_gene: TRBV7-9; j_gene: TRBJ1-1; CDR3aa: ASSQFPNQAF
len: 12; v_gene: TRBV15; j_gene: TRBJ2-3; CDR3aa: ATSKDRVPDTQY
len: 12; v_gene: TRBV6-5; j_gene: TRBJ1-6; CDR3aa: ASSYLKGNSPLH
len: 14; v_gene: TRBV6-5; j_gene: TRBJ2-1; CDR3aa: ASSPAQGAPDNEQF
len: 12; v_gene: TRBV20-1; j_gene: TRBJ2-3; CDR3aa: SAPTSGGRDTQY
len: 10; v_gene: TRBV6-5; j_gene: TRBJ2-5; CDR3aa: ASRDGPDTQY
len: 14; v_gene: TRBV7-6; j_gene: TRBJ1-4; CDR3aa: ASRASSGTGREKLF
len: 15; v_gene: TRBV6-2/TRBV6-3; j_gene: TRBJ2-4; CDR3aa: ASSSFSMGQNKNIQY
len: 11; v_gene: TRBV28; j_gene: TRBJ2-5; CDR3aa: ASYNAGGRTQY
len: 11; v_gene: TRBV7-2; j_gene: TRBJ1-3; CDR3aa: ASSNRLWGTSN
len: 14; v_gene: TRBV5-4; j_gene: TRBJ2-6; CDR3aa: ASSLRQGTGANVLT
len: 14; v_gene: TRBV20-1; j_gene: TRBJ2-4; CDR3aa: SAPGQARIAKNIQY
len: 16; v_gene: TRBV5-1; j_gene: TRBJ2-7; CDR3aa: ASSITGTGGATRPEQY
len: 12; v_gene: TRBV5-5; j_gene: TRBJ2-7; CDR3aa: ASSGAGQGKGQY
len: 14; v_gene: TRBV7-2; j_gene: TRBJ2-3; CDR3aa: ASSLALVGGADTQY
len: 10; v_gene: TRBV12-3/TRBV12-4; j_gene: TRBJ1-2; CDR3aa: ASSLFVYGYT
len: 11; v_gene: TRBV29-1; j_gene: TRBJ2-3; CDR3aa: SVENGYTDTQY
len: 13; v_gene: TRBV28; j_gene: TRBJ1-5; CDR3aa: ASKPRASESQPQH
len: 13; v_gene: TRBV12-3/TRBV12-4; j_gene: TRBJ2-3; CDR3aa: ASRQGGRDTDTQY
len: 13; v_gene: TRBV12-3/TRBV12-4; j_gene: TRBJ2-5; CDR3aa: ASSLYSTGIETQY
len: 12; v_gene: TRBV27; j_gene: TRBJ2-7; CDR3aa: ASSSRDSSYEQY
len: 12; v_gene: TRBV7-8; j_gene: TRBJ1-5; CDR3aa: ASSPFQGNQPQH
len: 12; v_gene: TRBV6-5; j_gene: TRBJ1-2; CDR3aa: ATGDPGPPYGYT
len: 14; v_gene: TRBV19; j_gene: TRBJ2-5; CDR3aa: ASSIAKGQGLETQY
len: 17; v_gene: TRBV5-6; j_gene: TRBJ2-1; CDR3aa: ASSPGGLAGVFSYNEQF
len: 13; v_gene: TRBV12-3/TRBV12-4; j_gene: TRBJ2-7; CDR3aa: ASSLRGPASYEQY
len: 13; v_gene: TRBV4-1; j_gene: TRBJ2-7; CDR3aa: ASSRIKGTSYEQY